The present entry profiles one T cell receptor beta chain with its context. The data are from a study of technical replicates of blood from several donors. TCRdb's table, derived via immunoSEQ multiplex PCR, lists solely in-frame clones and lacks some. Among more than 65,000 clones, 90% to 95% were seen once, and the ten largest hold 0.25%. The TCR originated in a human donor in good health. The sample was T cells isolated from PBMCs.

CDR3 region: CASQQGDSAEWEQFF. Here the CDR3 DNA reads TGTGCCAGCCAACAGGGGGACTCCGCAGAATGGGAGCAGTTCTTC. This chain links TRBV19 with TRBJ2-1; 8 nucleotides agree with TRBD1. The V and J ends lost 9 bases and 10 bases, in that order; junction bases with no gene match: 17. Germline CDR1 is LNHDA and CDR2 is SQIVND (reference sequence). This CDR3 region has 15 residues.